The 13 T cell receptor beta chains below were found in one sample sequenced in a study of radiation and T cells in renal cell carcinoma. Measured with immunoSEQ multiplex PCR; TCRdb has only the in-frame clones, and not every one. The sample consists of some 44,000 clones, 70% to 85% of them appearing once. The time point is: blood 4 weeks post-SBRT, at nephrectomy. Treatment denoted: 15 Gy SBRT to primary tumor, nephrectomy 4 weeks later. Sequencing was performed on blood, taken from a patient whose treatment included radiotherapy and nephrectomy. These receptors came from a woman between 70 and 85 years old with renal cell carcinoma.

The CDR3 loop is CASSFQQGPESYEQYF. The CDR3 DNA sequence: TGTGCCAGCAGTTTCCAACAGGGACCCGAATCCTACGAGCAGTACTTC. V usage is TRBV6-5 and J usage is TRBJ2-7; perhaps TRBD1 as D (6 bases). The CDR3 is 16 residues long. Germline CDR1 MNHEY, CDR2 SVGAGI. The ends were cut back, 4 bases at V and 1 base at J, with 17 bases in the middle.

The V and J genes are TRBV7-9 and TRBJ2-3; D gene uncertain. Germline CDR1 SEHNR, CDR2 FQNEAQ (reference sequence). V lost 7 bases and J 5 bases, leaving 16 bases between the germline ends. There are 14 residues in the CDR3. CDR3 protein: CASTRPEVGDTQYF. CDR3 bases: TGTGCCAGCACCCGCCCAGAGGTAGGAGATACGCAGTATTTT.

The chain couples TRBV7-2 to TRBJ1-1; D is possibly TRBD1 (5 bases). V lost 5 bases and J 1 base, leaving 14 bases between the germline ends. Per germline, CDR1 SGHTA and CDR2 FQGNSA. This CDR3 spans 15 amino acids. CDR3 in amino acids: CASSPHWGGNTEAFF. Written as DNA, the CDR3 is TGTGCCAGCAGCCCTCATTGGGGCGGGAACACTGAAGCTTTCTTT.

The chain employs TRBV5-1 and TRBJ2-3; 10 positions match TRBD2. V shed 4 bases and J 6 bases; nucleotides not matched to a gene: 11. The CDR3 is 16 amino acids. In germline, CDR1 is SGHRS, CDR2 YFSETQ. The CDR3 loop reads CASSALSGGAADTQYF. CDR3 DNA: TGCGCCAGCAGCGCCTTGAGCGGGGGGGCAGCGGATACGCAGTATTTT.

The V gene is TRBV19, the J gene TRBJ1-4, with D hard to call. V was shortened by 5 bases and J by 8 bases, with 12 bases between the two germline ends. The CDR3 loop spans 13 amino acids. CDR1 and CDR2 from the germline V gene are LNHDA and SQIVND (reference sequence). The CDR3: CASSGNLREKLFF. CDR3 nucleotide sequence: TGTGCCAGTAGTGGAAACCTTCGGGAAAAACTGTTTTTT.

This chain joins TRBV18 and TRBJ2-3; 10 nucleotides agree with TRBD2. After removal of 1 base from V and 6 bases from J, the junction contained 13 bases not matched to a gene. Germline loops: CDR1 KGHSH, CDR2 LQKENI. The CDR3 is made up of 18 amino acids. The CDR3: CASSPRLSSSGSGDTQYF. The CDR3 DNA sequence: TGTGCCAGCTCACCACGTCTCTCATCTAGCGGGAGCGGTGATACGCAGTATTTT.

This clone was seen ten or more times. The V gene is TRBV29-1, the J gene TRBJ2-1, with D perhaps matching TRBD1 (6 bases). The CDR3 has 13 residues. Trimming shortened V by 4 bases and J by 10 bases, and 17 bases separated the two germline ends. CDR1 and CDR2 from the germline V gene are SQVTM and ANQGSEA. CDR3 nucleotides: TGCAGCGTTGGGGCAGGGGACGGTGGAGAGCAGTTCTTC. As protein: CSVGAGDGGEQFF.

This clone was observed a single time. The chain combines TRBV5-6 with TRBJ1-3; TRBD1 might be the D (5 bases). The germline gives CDR1 SGHDT, CDR2 YYEEEE. Trimming removed 2 bases from V and 3 bases from J, with 12 bases in between. CDR3 length: 15 amino acids. CDR3 DNA sequence: TGTGCCAGCAGCTTCAGTGGGGCGCGTGGAAACACCATATATTTT. This gives the protein CASSFSGARGNTIYF.

This clone showed up just once. This rearrangement joins TRBV30 to TRBJ2-1; TRBD2 might be the D (5 bases). Germline loops: CDR1 GTSNPN, CDR2 SVGIG (reference sequence). The CDR3 is 14 residues long. The V end was cut by 6 bases, the J end by 0 bases, with 12 bases between. The CDR3 DNA reads TGTGCCTGCCCAGTGGGGAGCTCCTACAATGAGCAGTTCTTC. Protein product: CACPVGSSYNEQFF.

This clone was seen a single time. The V call is TRBV5-5, the J call TRBJ2-7; 13 bases match TRBD2. Trimming took 3 bases from V and 3 from J; bases not matched to a gene: 9. The CDR3 has 17 residues. Looked up from germline, CDR1 is SGHKS and CDR2 is YYEKEE (reference sequence). The CDR3, as DNA: TGTGCCAGCAGCTCACGGGGACTAGCGGGATCATTCTACGAGCAGTACTTC. Encoded protein: CASSSRGLAGSFYEQYF.

In this sample, this clone turned up once. The rearrangement links TRBV4-2 to TRBJ2-3; 13 nucleotides align to TRBD2. V was clipped by 5 bases and J by 4 bases; unmatched bases: 9. The CDR3 has 17 amino acids. CDR1 LGHNA and CDR2 YNFKEQ come from the germline V gene. The CDR3, as DNA: TGTGCCAGCAGCGTCCCACCTGGACTAGCGGGAGCAGATACGCAGTATTTT. Translating gives CASSVPPGLAGADTQYF.

The chain uses TRBV7-2 and TRBJ1-2, with D possibly TRBD1 on 5 matching bases. V gave up 2 bases and J gave up 3 bases, with 16 bases separating them. There are 16 residues in the CDR3. In germline, CDR1 is SGHTA, CDR2 FQGNSA. The CDR3 DNA reads TGTGCCAGCAGCTTATCATCGGCAGGGCTATACTATGGCTACACCTTC. This codes for CASSLSSAGLYYGYTF.

This clone was detected once. The chain links TRBV2 to TRBJ2-1; D gene unclear. The germline V and J ends were trimmed by 1 base and 2 bases, with 12 bases remaining between them. The germline V gene encodes CDR1 SNHLY and CDR2 FYNNEI. The CDR3 has 16 amino acids. The CDR3 DNA sequence: TGTGCCAGCAGTGAAGGACAACTGCCTCCCTACAATGAGCAGTTCTTC. Encoded protein: CASSEGQLPPYNEQFF.